This T cell receptor beta chain was observed in a study of cytomegalovirus exposure and HLA in healthy donors. Donors were nominally healthy when sampled, though unrecorded immune exposures were likely. CDR3 length: 15 residues. V lost 4 bases to trimming and J lost 1 base, with 13 bases between them. Germline CDR1 reads LGHNA; CDR2 reads YSLEER. On this clone itself: The antigen is unknown.

General study points: Some public TCRs appeared in many individuals, while most sequences were rare. In an earlier analysis, most TCR beta V segments were productive about 87% or about 30% of the time. As a later analysis revealed, most CMV-associated TCR beta chains appeared HLA-restricted.

The PCR employed 60 Vbeta primers together with 13 Jbeta primers. Profiled with immunoSEQ multiplex PCR; TCRdb holds only in-frame clones, not every one. This sample has some 130,000 clones, with approximately 80% found just once. This sequence was found in a male donor in good health and CMV-seronegative. Sequencing was performed on PBMCs. V usage is TRBV4-3 and J usage is TRBJ1-1; possible D gene TRBD1, 6 bases. CDR3 DNA sequence: TGCGCCAGCAGCCCGCGGACAGTTCAGAACACTGAAGCTTTCTTT. Translating it yields CASSPRTVQNTEAFF.